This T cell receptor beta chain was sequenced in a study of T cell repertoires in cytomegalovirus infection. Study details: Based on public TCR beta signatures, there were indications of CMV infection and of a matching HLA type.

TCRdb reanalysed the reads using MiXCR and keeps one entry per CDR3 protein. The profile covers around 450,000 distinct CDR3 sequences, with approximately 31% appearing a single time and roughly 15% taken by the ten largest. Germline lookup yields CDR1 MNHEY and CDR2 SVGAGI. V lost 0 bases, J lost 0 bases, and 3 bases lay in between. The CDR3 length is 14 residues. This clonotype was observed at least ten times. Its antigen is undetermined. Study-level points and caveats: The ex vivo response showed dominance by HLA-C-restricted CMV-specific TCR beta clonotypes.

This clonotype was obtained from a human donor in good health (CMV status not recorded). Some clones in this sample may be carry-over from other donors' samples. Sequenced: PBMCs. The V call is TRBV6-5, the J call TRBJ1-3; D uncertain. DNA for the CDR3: TGTGCCAGCAGTTACTCTGTCTCTGGAAACACCATATATTTT. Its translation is CASSYSVSGNTIYF.